One sample yielded the 5 T cell receptor beta chains listed below, sequenced in a study of CD8+ T cells in alopecia areata. In each case, RNA was isolated and then reverse transcribed into cDNA as the sequencing template. This table comes from immunoSEQ multiplex PCR, and its TCRdb copy is limited to in-frame clones, with some not included. The sample holds around 100,000 clones; around three fifths are singletons and the top ten take 9.5% to 15%. The treatment: oral pan-JAK inhibitor, 5-10 mg twice daily. Sequenced here: CD8+ T cells sorted from blood, sampled at week 24, from a patient treated with tofacitinib. These receptor sequences come from a human donor with alopecia areata.

The chain joins TRBV13 to TRBJ2-1; TRBD2 matches at 13 bases. CDR3 length: 15 amino acids. V dropped 5 bases and J dropped 4; count of bases not matched to a gene: 2. Per germline, CDR1 PRHDT and CDR2 FYEKMQ (reference sequence). CDR3 in DNA: TGTGCCAGCAGCACTAGCGGGGGGGTATACAATGAGCAGTTCTTC. Amino acid sequence: CASSTSGGVYNEQFF. The whole variable domain, filled in from reference TRBV13 and TRBJ2-1, reads AAGVIQSPRHLIKEKRETATLKCYPIPRHDTVYWYQQGPGQDPQFLISFYEKMQSDKGSIPDRFSAQQFSDYHSELNMSSLELGDSALYFCASSTSGGVYNEQFFGPGTRLTVL.

The chain employs TRBV7-9 and TRBJ1-5, with no clear D. Trimming shortened V by 0 bases and J by 7 bases, and 4 bases separated the two germline ends. The germline V gene encodes CDR1 SEHNR and CDR2 FQNEAQ (reference sequence). The CDR3 totals 12 residues. The CDR3 protein is CASSLAGQPQHF. The CDR3, as DNA: TGTGCCAGCAGCTTAGCGGGACAGCCCCAGCATTTT.

The V call is TRBV5-1, the J call TRBJ2-7; 8 bases fit TRBD1. Germline values: CDR1 SGHRS, CDR2 YFSETQ. CDR3 length equals 14 residues. The ends lost 4 bases at V and 3 bases at J; junction bases unmatched: 6. The CDR3 region has the DNA TGCGCCAGCAGCCCGGACAGGGCCTACTACGAGCAGTACTTC. This translates into CASSPDRAYYEQYF.

This clone showed up just once. The V gene is TRBV27, the J gene TRBJ2-7; 7 bases are a match to TRBD1. The CDR3 length is 15 residues. CDR1 is MNHEY and CDR2 is SMNVEV in the germline V gene (reference sequence). With 6 bases clipped from V and 3 bases from J, the junction kept 11 bases outside the gene matches. The CDR3 loop reads CASSRPRAGGYEQYF. The CDR3 DNA follows: TGTGCCAGCAGCCGCCCTCGGGCAGGGGGCTACGAGCAGTACTTC.

The J gene is TRBJ2-5, the V gene TRBV11-2; TRBD2 might be the D (5 bases). Germline-derived CDR1 and CDR2 are SGHAT and FQNNGV. The CDR3 covers 13 residues. Trimming pared 4 bases from V and 0 bases from J, leaving 6 bases between. This CDR3 reads CASSSGNQETQYF. As DNA, the CDR3 is TGTGCCAGCAGCTCCGGGAACCAAGAGACCCAGTACTTC.